This record concerns one T cell receptor (beta chain) sequence. What it recognizes is unknown. This CDR3 region has 13 residues. V shed 4 bases, J shed 5 bases, and the junction held 4 bases outside the gene matches. Germline CDR1 and CDR2: SQVTM and ANQGSEA. This sample was included in a study of cytomegalovirus exposure and HLA in healthy donors. Study results and caveats: One variant, a missense change in DCLRE1C, was linked in a later analysis to TCR beta V- and J-gene trimming. Analyzed later, association rates of TCRs varied across HLA loci, with DRB1 most and HLA-C fewest. Sequences of the TCR beta chain were said to predict the HLA-A and HLA-B alleles of most subjects accurately.

The PCR contained 60 Vbeta and 13 Jbeta primers. As handled by the study authors: A later analysis counted some 87 million unique TCR beta chains, some 10 million shared. Some clones are missing from TCRdb's copy, which holds only in-frame ones; the method was immunoSEQ multiplex PCR. That table furnishes V, J and clone size, whereas the DNA furnished D and trimming. The sample records about 64,000 clones, approximately 83% being singletons. The receptor comes from a female donor in good health and CMV-seronegative. The chain recombines TRBV29-1 with TRBJ2-7; 11 nucleotides agree with TRBD2. Sequenced input: PBMCs. CDR3 coding DNA: TGCAGCGTTGTAGCGGGAGGGCCCGACGAGCAGTACTTC. It yields the protein CSVVAGGPDEQYF.